A selection of T cell receptor beta chains follows, all from one sample in a study of blood T cell repertoires in COVID-19. Only in-frame clones appear in the TCRdb table, and some are missing; sequencing was by immunoSEQ multiplex PCR. The sample has tens of thousands of clones; roughly 89% are singletons. The specimen sequenced was peripheral blood. These receptor sequences come from a human donor in a cohort sampled during active COVID-19. The CDR3 runs from the conserved cysteine through the conserved F or W. D genes are given only for firm matches. Expanded clones are given a class, and other clones once, few, many or no size at all.

TRBD2 | TRBJ2-5 | - | TRBV4-1 | CASSQDRGLAGLQETQYF | TGCGCCAGCAGCCAAGATAGGGGTCTAGCGGGGTTACAAGAGACCCAGTACTTC
- | TRBJ1-1 | - | TRBV5-4 | CASSRPGVNTEAFF | TGTGCCAGCAGCCGCCCGGGGGTGAACACTGAAGCTTTCTTT
- | TRBJ2-3 | - | TRBV24-1 | CATSQGGAKDTQYF | TGTGCCACCAGTCAAGGGGGGGCTAAAGATACGCAGTATTTT
TRBD2 | TRBJ2-1 | - | TRBV5-4 | CASSRVAASGGAYNEQFF | TGTGCCAGCAGCCGAGTAGCTGCTAGCGGGGGCGCCTACAATGAGCAGTTCTTC
TRBD1 | TRBJ2-7 | once | TRBV12-5 | CASGPQGFDEQYF | TGTGCTAGTGGTCCACAGGGGTTCGACGAGCAGTACTTC
- | TRBJ1-5 | once | TRBV10-3 | CAISQGLSNQPQHF | TGTGCCATCAGTCAGGGTTTGAGCAATCAGCCCCAGCATTTT
- | TRBJ1-1 | - | TRBV11-1 | CASSLSRTFNTEAFF | TGTGCCAGCAGCTTGTCTCGTACTTTTAACACTGAAGCTTTCTTT
- | TRBJ2-6 | - | TRBV19 | CASKQISGANVLTF | TGTGCCAGTAAACAGATCTCTGGGGCCAACGTCCTGACTTTC
TRBD1 | TRBJ1-5 | - | TRBV19 | CASRPSIGGLDRGGQPQHF | TGTGCCAGTAGGCCTAGTATAGGGGGATTGGACAGGGGTGGTCAGCCCCAGCATTTT
TRBD2 | TRBJ2-1 | - | TRBV6-5 | CASSPHSGGANEQFF | TGTGCCAGCAGCCCACATAGCGGGGGGGCAAATGAGCAGTTCTTC
TRBD1 | TRBJ1-3 | once | TRBV4-3 | CASSHVPAQGGNTIYF | TGCGCCAGCAGCCATGTTCCGGCACAGGGGGGAAACACCATATATTTT
TRBD1 | TRBJ1-2 | - | TRBV9 | CASSAQWTGGNGYTF | TGTGCCAGCAGCGCTCAGTGGACAGGGGGTAATGGCTACACCTTC
- | TRBJ2-5 | once | TRBV11-2 | CASSGGDYQETQYF | TGTGCCAGCAGCGGCGGGGACTACCAAGAGACCCAGTACTTC
TRBD2 | TRBJ2-2 | - | TRBV5-4 | CASSPSGGASTGELFF | TGTGCCAGCAGCCCAAGCGGGGGGGCCAGCACCGGGGAGCTGTTTTTT
TRBD2 | TRBJ2-1 | - | TRBV9 | CASSPRLAGAYNEQFF | TGTGCCAGCAGCCCCCGACTAGCGGGGGCTTACAATGAGCAGTTCTTC